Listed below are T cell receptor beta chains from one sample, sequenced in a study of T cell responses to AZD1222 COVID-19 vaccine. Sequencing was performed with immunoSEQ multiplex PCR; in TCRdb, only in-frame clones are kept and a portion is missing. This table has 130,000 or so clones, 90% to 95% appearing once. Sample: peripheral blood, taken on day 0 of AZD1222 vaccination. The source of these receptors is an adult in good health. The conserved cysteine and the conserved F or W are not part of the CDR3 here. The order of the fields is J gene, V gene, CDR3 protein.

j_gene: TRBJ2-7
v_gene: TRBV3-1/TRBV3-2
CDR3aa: ASSDQLAGEYEQY

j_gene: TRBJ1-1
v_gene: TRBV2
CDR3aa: AGGDMNTEAF

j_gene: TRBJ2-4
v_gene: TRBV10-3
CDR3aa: AIRGQENIQY

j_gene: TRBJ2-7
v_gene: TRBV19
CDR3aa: ASSKSLQGNFYEQY

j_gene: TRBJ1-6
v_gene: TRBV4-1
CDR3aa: ASTPGVGDSPLH

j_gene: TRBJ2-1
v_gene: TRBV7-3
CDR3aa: ASSLGGELYNEQF

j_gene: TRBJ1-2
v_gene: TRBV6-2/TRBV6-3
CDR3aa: ASSYADSYGYT

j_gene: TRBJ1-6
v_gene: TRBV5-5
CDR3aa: ASSLVRNSPLH

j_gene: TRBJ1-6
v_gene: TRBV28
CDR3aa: ASSYIPGTGGSPLH

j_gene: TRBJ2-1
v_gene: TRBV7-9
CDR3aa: ASSPGDSGRESYNEQF

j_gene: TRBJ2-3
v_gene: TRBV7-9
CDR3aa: ASSLAGVWDTQY

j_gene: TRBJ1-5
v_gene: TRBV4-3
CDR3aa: ASSQSRGHQPQH

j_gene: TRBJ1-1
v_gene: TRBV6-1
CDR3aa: ASSEFQGRRNTEAF

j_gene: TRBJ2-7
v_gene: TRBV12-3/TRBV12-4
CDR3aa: ASSFRPDEQY

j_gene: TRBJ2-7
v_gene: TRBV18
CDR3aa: ATRGGEQY

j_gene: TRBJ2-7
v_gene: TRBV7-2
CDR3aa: ASSYQSYEQY

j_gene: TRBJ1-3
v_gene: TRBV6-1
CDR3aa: ASSEVTGASGNTIY

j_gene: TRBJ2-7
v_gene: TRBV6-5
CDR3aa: ASSYTTGGALHEQY

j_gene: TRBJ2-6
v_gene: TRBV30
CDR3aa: AWTTGTAGANVLT

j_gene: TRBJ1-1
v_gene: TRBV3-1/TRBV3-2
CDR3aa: ASSQVWGTEAF

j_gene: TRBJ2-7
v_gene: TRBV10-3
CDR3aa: AISEGTGSYEQY

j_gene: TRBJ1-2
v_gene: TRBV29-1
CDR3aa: SVETGGRDYGYT

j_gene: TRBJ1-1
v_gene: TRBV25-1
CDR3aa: ASKRDRGPNTEAF

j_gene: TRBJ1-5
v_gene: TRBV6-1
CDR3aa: ASREYMGNQPQH

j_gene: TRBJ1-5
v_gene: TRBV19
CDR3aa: ASSSDRIYQPQH

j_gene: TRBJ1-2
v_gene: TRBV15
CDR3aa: ATSLDRGALPYGYT

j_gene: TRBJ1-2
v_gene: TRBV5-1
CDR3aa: ASSLAVVGNYGYT

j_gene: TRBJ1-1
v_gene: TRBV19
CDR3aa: ASSIGSGAQYTEAF

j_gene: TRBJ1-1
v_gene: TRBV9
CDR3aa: ASSLEGLNTEAF

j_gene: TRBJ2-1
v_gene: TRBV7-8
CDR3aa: ASSLTRAGNEQF

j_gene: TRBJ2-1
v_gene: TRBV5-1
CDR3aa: ASSLGSEENEQF

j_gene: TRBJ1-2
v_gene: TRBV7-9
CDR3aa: ASSPRTGQAYGYT

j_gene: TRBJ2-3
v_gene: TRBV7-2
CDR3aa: ASSYLPSVGDTQY

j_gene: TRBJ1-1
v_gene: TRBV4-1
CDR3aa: ASSPGGSTEAF

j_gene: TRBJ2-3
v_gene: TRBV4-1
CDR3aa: ASSVAWLAVPNASTDTQY

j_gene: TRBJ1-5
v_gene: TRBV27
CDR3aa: ASSRRGALSNQPQH

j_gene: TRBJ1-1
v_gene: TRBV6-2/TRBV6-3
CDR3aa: ASSYEPTRAF